The T cell receptor (beta chain) under discussion was sequenced for a study of blood T cell repertoires in COVID-19. Turning to the study itself: From T cells, B-cell-depleted T cells, or PBMCs came the material, which was cDNA or gDNA.

This clone was detected only once. The trim removed 4 bases at V and 6 bases at J, leaving 6 bases unmatched. CDR1 and CDR2 (germline): SGHDT, YYEEEE. There are 14 residues in the CDR3. Some clones are missing from TCRdb's copy, which holds only in-frame ones; the method was immunoSEQ multiplex PCR. The sample carries 220,000 or so clones, around 86% recorded once. Sequenced material: peripheral blood. This sequence originates from an elderly woman with COVID-19, enrolled during active disease. This chain joins TRBV5-6 and TRBJ2-1, with TRBD1 matching over 8 bases. CDR3 sequence (DNA): TGTGCCAGCAGCCTAATACAGGGGGGCAATGAGCAGTTCTTC. Amino acids: CASSLIQGGNEQFF.